This T cell receptor (beta chain) was sequenced during a study of OX40 agonist ivuxolimab in advanced cancers. This clone has a single count. The table came from immunoSEQ multiplex PCR; TCRdb's copy has only in-frame clones and leaves some out. The sample holds 55,000 to 65,000 clones, around 87% seen once. The CDR3 totals 15 residues. Looked up from germline, CDR1 is SGHDT and CDR2 is YYEEEE. J gave up 2 bases and V 4 bases, and 4 bases lay outside the gene matches. This TCR came from an adult with an advanced solid tumor such as melanoma, head and neck, liver or kidney cancer. This specimen consisted of CD4+ or CD8+ T cells sorted from blood, obtained in a trial of the OX40 agonist ivuxolimab. This chain joins TRBV5-6 and TRBJ2-3; TRBD2 agrees at 10 bases. This CDR3 reads CASSTGTSDTDTQYF. The DNA of the CDR3 is TGTGCCAGCAGCACCGGGACTAGCGACACAGATACGCAGTATTTT.